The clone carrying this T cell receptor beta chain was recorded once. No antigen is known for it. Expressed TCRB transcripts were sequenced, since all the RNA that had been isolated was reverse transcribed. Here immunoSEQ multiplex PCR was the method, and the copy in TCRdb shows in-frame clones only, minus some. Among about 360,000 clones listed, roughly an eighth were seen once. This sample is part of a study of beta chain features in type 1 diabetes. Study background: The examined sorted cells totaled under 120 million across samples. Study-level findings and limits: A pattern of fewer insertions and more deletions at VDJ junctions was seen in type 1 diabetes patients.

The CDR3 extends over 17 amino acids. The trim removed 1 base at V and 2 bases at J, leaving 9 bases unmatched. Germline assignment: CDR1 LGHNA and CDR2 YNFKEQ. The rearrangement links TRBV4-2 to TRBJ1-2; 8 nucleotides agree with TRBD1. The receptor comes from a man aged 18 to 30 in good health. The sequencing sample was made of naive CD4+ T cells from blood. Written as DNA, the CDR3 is TGTGCCAGCAGCCAAGTACGGCACAGGGGGACAAACTATGGCTACACCTTC. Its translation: CASSQVRHRGTNYGYTF.